These T cell receptor beta chains were read from a single sample in a study of blood T cell repertoires in COVID-19. Method: immunoSEQ multiplex PCR; TCRdb's copy keeps in-frame clones and lacks some. The table shows approximately 250,000 clones, with approximately 87% occurring only once. The specimen was peripheral blood. These receptors were obtained from a man in his sixties who had recovered from COVID-19. The CDR3 runs from the conserved cysteine through the conserved F or W. Each record gives: V gene, CDR3 length, clone size, D gene, J gene, CDR3 protein, CDR3 DNA. D genes are given only for firm matches. Clone size, where shown, is once, few, many, or a class for clones that have expanded.

v_gene: TRBV7-2
len: 17
abundance: NA
d_gene: TRBD1
j_gene: TRBJ2-7
CDR3aa: CASSFHRDSPPTYEQYF
CDR3nt: TGTGCCAGCAGCTTCCACCGGGACAGCCCTCCAACCTACGAGCAGTACTTC

v_gene: TRBV18
len: 14
abundance: NA
d_gene: TRBD1
j_gene: TRBJ1-2
CDR3aa: CASSPEGQVTGYTF
CDR3nt: TGTGCCAGCTCACCGGAGGGACAGGTGACGGGCTACACCTTC

v_gene: TRBV13
len: 14
abundance: NA
d_gene: TRBD2
j_gene: TRBJ2-7
CDR3aa: CASSSGGRTSEQYF
CDR3nt: TGTGCCAGCAGCTCGGGGGGACGCACTTCCGAGCAGTACTTC

v_gene: TRBV6-6
len: 16
abundance: NA
d_gene: TRBD1
j_gene: TRBJ2-3
CDR3aa: CAMGITGTGDVDTQYF
CDR3nt: TGTGCCATGGGCATAACCGGGACAGGGGACGTAGATACGCAGTATTTT

v_gene: TRBV6-5
len: 14
abundance: NA
d_gene: TRBD2
j_gene: TRBJ2-3
CDR3aa: CASSRLARADTQYF
CDR3nt: TGTGCCAGCAGTCGACTAGCGCGCGCAGATACGCAGTATTTT

v_gene: TRBV3-1/TRBV3-2
len: 15
abundance: NA
d_gene: TRBD1
j_gene: TRBJ2-5
CDR3aa: CASSHSRTGVETQYF
CDR3nt: TGTGCCAGCAGCCACTCGAGGACAGGGGTTGAGACCCAGTACTTC

v_gene: TRBV7-2
len: 15
abundance: NA
d_gene: TRBD2
j_gene: TRBJ2-1
CDR3aa: CASSLSSGSFNEQFF
CDR3nt: TGTGCCAGCAGCCTCTCTAGCGGGAGCTTCAATGAGCAGTTCTTC

v_gene: TRBV7-2
len: 16
abundance: NA
d_gene: TRBD2
j_gene: TRBJ2-3
CDR3aa: CASSSLSGGASDTQYF
CDR3nt: TGTGCCAGCAGCTCCCTTAGCGGGGGGGCCTCAGATACGCAGTATTTT

v_gene: TRBV12-5
len: 14
abundance: NA
d_gene: NA
j_gene: TRBJ1-1
CDR3aa: CASGFGQVNTEAFF
CDR3nt: TGTGCTAGTGGTTTTGGGCAGGTTAACACTGAAGCTTTCTTT

v_gene: TRBV29-1
len: 14
abundance: NA
d_gene: NA
j_gene: TRBJ2-2
CDR3aa: CSAGKQSNTGELFF
CDR3nt: TGCAGCGCCGGTAAACAGTCGAACACCGGGGAGCTGTTTTTT

v_gene: TRBV2
len: 11
abundance: NA
d_gene: NA
j_gene: TRBJ2-5
CDR3aa: CASSARKTQYF
CDR3nt: TGTGCCAGCAGTGCTAGGAAGACCCAGTACTTC

v_gene: TRBV19
len: 15
abundance: NA
d_gene: TRBD1
j_gene: TRBJ1-5
CDR3aa: CASSNPGQGSQPQHF
CDR3nt: TGTGCCAGTAGCAACCCGGGACAGGGGTCTCAGCCCCAGCATTTT

v_gene: TRBV5-1
len: 13
abundance: NA
d_gene: TRBD1
j_gene: TRBJ2-1
CDR3aa: CASSQAGGIEQFF
CDR3nt: TGCGCCAGCAGCCAAGCAGGGGGCATCGAGCAGTTCTTC

v_gene: TRBV7-9
len: 15
abundance: NA
d_gene: TRBD1
j_gene: TRBJ2-3
CDR3aa: CASSLDRGPVDTQYF
CDR3nt: TGTGCCAGCAGCCTAGACAGGGGGCCGGTAGATACGCAGTATTTT

v_gene: TRBV21-1
len: 18
abundance: NA
d_gene: NA
j_gene: TRBJ2-1
CDR3aa: CASSTPHSGTSAYNEQFF
CDR3nt: TGTGCCAGCAGCACCCCCCACTCCGGGACTAGCGCATACAATGAGCAGTTCTTC

v_gene: TRBV6-5
len: 14
abundance: NA
d_gene: TRBD2
j_gene: TRBJ2-7
CDR3aa: CASSSSGRPYEQYF
CDR3nt: TGTGCCAGCAGTTCTAGCGGTCGCCCCTACGAGCAGTACTTC

v_gene: TRBV6-6
len: 16
abundance: NA
d_gene: TRBD1
j_gene: TRBJ1-5
CDR3aa: CASSYGDSYSNQPQHF
CDR3nt: TGTGCCAGCAGTTACGGGGACAGTTATAGCAATCAGCCCCAGCATTTT

v_gene: TRBV29-1
len: 17
abundance: NA
d_gene: TRBD2
j_gene: TRBJ2-3
CDR3aa: CSVDGGLAGRSTDTQYF
CDR3nt: TGCAGCGTTGACGGGGGACTAGCGGGGCGTAGCACAGATACGCAGTATTTT

v_gene: TRBV18
len: 15
abundance: NA
d_gene: TRBD1
j_gene: TRBJ1-1
CDR3aa: CASSPQTGADTEAFF
CDR3nt: TGTGCCAGCTCACCTCAGACAGGGGCGGACACTGAAGCTTTCTTT

v_gene: TRBV19
len: 15
abundance: NA
d_gene: NA
j_gene: TRBJ2-2
CDR3aa: CASSIEQVGTGELFF
CDR3nt: TGTGCCAGTAGTATAGAACAGGTGGGAACCGGGGAGCTGTTTTTT

v_gene: TRBV30
len: 18
abundance: NA
d_gene: TRBD2
j_gene: TRBJ2-7
CDR3aa: CAWRKGGAGEYGSYEQYF
CDR3nt: TGTGCCTGGAGGAAGGGGGGAGCGGGAGAATACGGCTCCTACGAGCAGTACTTC

v_gene: TRBV28
len: 14
abundance: few
d_gene: NA
j_gene: TRBJ1-1
CDR3aa: CASSLREGGAEAFF
CDR3nt: TGTGCCAGCAGTTTAAGGGAGGGGGGTGCTGAAGCTTTCTTT

v_gene: TRBV5-4
len: 13
abundance: NA
d_gene: NA
j_gene: TRBJ2-7
CDR3aa: CASSLGQSYEQYF
CDR3nt: TGTGCCAGCAGCTTGGGCCAGTCTTACGAGCAGTACTTC

v_gene: TRBV30
len: 20
abundance: NA
d_gene: TRBD1
j_gene: TRBJ1-6
CDR3aa: CAWRPGTGLGPSSYNSPLHF
CDR3nt: TGTGCCTGGAGACCGGGGACAGGACTGGGCCCTAGCTCCTATAATTCACCCCTCCACTTT

v_gene: TRBV5-4
len: 14
abundance: NA
d_gene: NA
j_gene: TRBJ2-2
CDR3aa: CASSLRQGNGELFF
CDR3nt: TGTGCCAGCAGCTTGAGGCAGGGCAACGGGGAGCTGTTTTTT

v_gene: TRBV7-7
len: 15
abundance: NA
d_gene: TRBD2
j_gene: TRBJ2-3
CDR3aa: CASSLVSGGGDTQYF
CDR3nt: TGTGCCAGCAGCTTAGTCTCGGGAGGGGGAGATACGCAGTATTTT

v_gene: TRBV2
len: 14
abundance: NA
d_gene: NA
j_gene: TRBJ2-2
CDR3aa: CASSFRGNAGELFF
CDR3nt: TGTGCCAGCAGTTTCAGGGGAAACGCCGGGGAGCTGTTTTTT

v_gene: TRBV5-5
len: 18
abundance: NA
d_gene: TRBD2
j_gene: TRBJ2-2
CDR3aa: CASSLGPSGGASTGELFF
CDR3nt: TGTGCCAGCAGCTTGGGCCCTAGCGGGGGGGCATCTACCGGGGAGCTGTTTTTT

v_gene: TRBV6-5
len: 14
abundance: NA
d_gene: TRBD1
j_gene: TRBJ2-7
CDR3aa: CASSKQGSSYEQYF
CDR3nt: TGTGCCAGCAGTAAACAGGGGAGCTCCTACGAGCAGTACTTC

v_gene: TRBV2
len: 15
abundance: NA
d_gene: NA
j_gene: TRBJ2-7
CDR3aa: CASSEPGRPPYEQYF
CDR3nt: TGTGCCAGCAGTGAGCCCGGGAGACCTCCCTACGAGCAGTACTTC

v_gene: TRBV7-6
len: 13
abundance: NA
d_gene: NA
j_gene: TRBJ1-5
CDR3aa: CASSTDTNQPQHF
CDR3nt: TGTGCCAGCAGCACGGACACCAATCAGCCCCAGCATTTT

v_gene: TRBV9
len: 15
abundance: NA
d_gene: TRBD1
j_gene: TRBJ1-2
CDR3aa: CASSLRQGAYYGYTF
CDR3nt: TGTGCCAGCAGCCTTCGACAGGGGGCCTACTATGGCTACACCTTC

v_gene: TRBV3-1/TRBV3-2
len: 19
abundance: NA
d_gene: TRBD2
j_gene: TRBJ2-4
CDR3aa: CASSQSGLAVPLAKNIQYF
CDR3nt: TGTGCCAGCAGCCAATCGGGACTAGCGGTACCCTTAGCCAAAAACATTCAGTACTTC

v_gene: TRBV2
len: 15
abundance: NA
d_gene: NA
j_gene: TRBJ2-1
CDR3aa: CASSEGPAVYNEQFF
CDR3nt: TGTGCCAGCAGTGAAGGCCCAGCGGTTTACAATGAGCAGTTCTTC

v_gene: TRBV6-5
len: 14
abundance: NA
d_gene: NA
j_gene: TRBJ1-3
CDR3aa: CASYRGGPGNTIYF
CDR3nt: TGTGCCAGCTACCGGGGGGGGCCTGGAAACACCATATATTTT

v_gene: TRBV6-5
len: 14
abundance: NA
d_gene: TRBD1
j_gene: TRBJ1-2
CDR3aa: CASRRGTGVYGYTF
CDR3nt: TGTGCCAGCAGGCGAGGGACAGGGGTCTATGGCTACACCTTC

v_gene: TRBV5-1
len: 16
abundance: once
d_gene: NA
j_gene: TRBJ1-6
CDR3aa: CASSLDAAGLDSPLHF
CDR3nt: TGCGCCAGCAGCTTGGACGCAGCGGGGTTAGATTCACCCCTCCACTTT

v_gene: TRBV10-3
len: 14
abundance: NA
d_gene: NA
j_gene: TRBJ1-1
CDR3aa: CAISLSGESTEAFF
CDR3nt: TGTGCCATCAGTCTCTCTGGGGAGAGCACTGAAGCTTTCTTT

v_gene: TRBV4-1
len: 15
abundance: NA
d_gene: NA
j_gene: TRBJ1-2
CDR3aa: CASSQERQAPEGYTF
CDR3nt: TGCGCCAGCAGCCAAGAACGGCAGGCCCCTGAGGGCTACACCTTC

v_gene: TRBV5-1
len: 17
abundance: NA
d_gene: TRBD2
j_gene: TRBJ2-1
CDR3aa: CASSWMSGGNSYNEQFF
CDR3nt: TGCGCCAGCAGCTGGATGAGCGGGGGGAACTCCTACAATGAGCAGTTCTTC

v_gene: TRBV28
len: 17
abundance: NA
d_gene: TRBD1
j_gene: TRBJ2-4
CDR3aa: CASSSTRQGFVGNIQYF
CDR3nt: TGTGCCAGCAGTTCCACCCGACAGGGCTTTGTCGGAAACATTCAGTACTTC

v_gene: TRBV19
len: 16
abundance: NA
d_gene: TRBD2
j_gene: TRBJ2-3
CDR3aa: CASSTRTSASTDTQYF
CDR3nt: TGTGCCAGTAGTACTCGGACTAGCGCTAGCACAGATACGCAGTATTTT

v_gene: TRBV4-1
len: 13
abundance: NA
d_gene: TRBD1
j_gene: TRBJ1-2
CDR3aa: CASSTGTGDAYTF
CDR3nt: TGCGCCAGCAGCACCGGGACAGGGGACGCTTACACCTTC

v_gene: TRBV6-6
len: 16
abundance: NA
d_gene: NA
j_gene: TRBJ1-3
CDR3aa: CASSYSSRGSGNTIYF
CDR3nt: TGTGCCAGCAGTTACTCGTCTCGAGGCTCTGGAAACACCATATATTTT

v_gene: TRBV7-2
len: 15
abundance: NA
d_gene: TRBD1
j_gene: TRBJ1-5
CDR3aa: CASSLAGQVYQPQHF
CDR3nt: TGTGCCAGCAGCTTAGCGGGACAGGTTTATCAGCCCCAGCATTTT

v_gene: TRBV19
len: 13
abundance: once
d_gene: NA
j_gene: TRBJ2-7
CDR3aa: CASKRTGIYEQYF
CDR3nt: TGTGCCAGTAAGAGGACGGGAATCTACGAGCAGTACTTC

v_gene: TRBV10-3
len: 13
abundance: few
d_gene: TRBD1
j_gene: TRBJ1-6
CDR3aa: CANRDSYNSPLHF
CDR3nt: TGTGCCAACCGGGACAGTTATAATTCACCCCTCCACTTT

v_gene: TRBV28
len: 14
abundance: NA
d_gene: NA
j_gene: TRBJ1-5
CDR3aa: CASRRDSSNQPQHF
CDR3nt: TGTGCCAGCAGGCGGGATTCCAGCAATCAGCCCCAGCATTTT

v_gene: TRBV19
len: 12
abundance: NA
d_gene: NA
j_gene: TRBJ1-2
CDR3aa: CASSISVYGYTF
CDR3nt: TGTGCCAGTAGTATCTCCGTCTATGGCTACACCTTC

v_gene: TRBV15
len: 13
abundance: once
d_gene: NA
j_gene: TRBJ1-3
CDR3aa: CATSRVASGEIYF
CDR3nt: TGTGCCACCAGCAGAGTGGCATCGGGGGAAATATATTTT

v_gene: TRBV20-1
len: 11
abundance: NA
d_gene: TRBD1
j_gene: TRBJ2-2
CDR3aa: CSANRGGELFF
CDR3nt: TGCAGTGCTAACAGGGGCGGGGAGCTGTTTTTT